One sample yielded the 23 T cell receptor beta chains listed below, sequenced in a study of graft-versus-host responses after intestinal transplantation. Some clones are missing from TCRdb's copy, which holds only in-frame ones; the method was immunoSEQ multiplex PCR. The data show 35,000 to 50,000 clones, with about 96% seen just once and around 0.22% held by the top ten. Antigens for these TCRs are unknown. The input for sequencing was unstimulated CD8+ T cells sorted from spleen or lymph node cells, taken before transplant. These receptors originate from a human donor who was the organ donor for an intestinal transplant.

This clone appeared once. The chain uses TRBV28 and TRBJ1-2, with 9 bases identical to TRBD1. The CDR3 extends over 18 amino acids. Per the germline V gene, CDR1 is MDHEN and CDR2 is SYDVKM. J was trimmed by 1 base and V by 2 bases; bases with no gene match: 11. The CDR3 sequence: CASSLVPGQGLDNYGYTF. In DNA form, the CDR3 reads TGTGCCAGCAGTTTAGTTCCGGGACAGGGCTTGGATAACTATGGCTACACCTTC.

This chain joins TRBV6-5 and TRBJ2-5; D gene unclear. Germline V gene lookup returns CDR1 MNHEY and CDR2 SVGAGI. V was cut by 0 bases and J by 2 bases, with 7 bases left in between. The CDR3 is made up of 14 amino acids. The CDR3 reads CASSYSRLQETQYF. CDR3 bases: TGTGCCAGCAGTTACTCCCGGCTGCAAGAGACCCAGTACTTC.

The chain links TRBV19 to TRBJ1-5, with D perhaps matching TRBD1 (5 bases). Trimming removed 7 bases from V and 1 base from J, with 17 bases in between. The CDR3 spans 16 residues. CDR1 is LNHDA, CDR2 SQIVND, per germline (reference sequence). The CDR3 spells CASTLSGGGSNQPQHF. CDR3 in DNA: TGTGCCAGTACCCTTTCCGGGGGAGGGAGCAATCAGCCCCAGCATTTT.

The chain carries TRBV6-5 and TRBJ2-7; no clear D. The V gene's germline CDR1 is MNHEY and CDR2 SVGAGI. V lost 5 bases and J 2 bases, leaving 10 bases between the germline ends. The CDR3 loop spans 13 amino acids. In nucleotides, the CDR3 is TGTGCCAGCAGTGAAAGTAGACCCTACGAGCAGTACTTC. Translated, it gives CASSESRPYEQYF.

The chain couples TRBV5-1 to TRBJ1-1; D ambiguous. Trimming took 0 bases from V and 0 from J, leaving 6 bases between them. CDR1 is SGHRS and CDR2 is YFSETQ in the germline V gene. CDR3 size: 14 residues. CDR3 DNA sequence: TGCGCCAGCAGCTTGGTAGGGATGAACACTGAAGCTTTCTTT. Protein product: CASSLVGMNTEAFF. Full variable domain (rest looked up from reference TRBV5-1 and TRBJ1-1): KAGVTQTPRYLIKTRGQQVTLSCSPISGHRSVSWYQQTPGQGLQFLFEYFSETQRNKGNFPGRFSGRQFSNSRSEMNVSTLELGDSALYLCASSLVGMNTEAFFGQGTRLTVV.

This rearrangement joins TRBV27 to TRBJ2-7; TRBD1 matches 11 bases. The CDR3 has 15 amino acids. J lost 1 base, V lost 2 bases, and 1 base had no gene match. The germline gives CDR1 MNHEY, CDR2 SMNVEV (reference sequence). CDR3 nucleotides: TGTGCCAGCAGTTTAGGGACAGGGGGGTCCTACGAGCAGTACTTC. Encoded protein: CASSLGTGGSYEQYF.

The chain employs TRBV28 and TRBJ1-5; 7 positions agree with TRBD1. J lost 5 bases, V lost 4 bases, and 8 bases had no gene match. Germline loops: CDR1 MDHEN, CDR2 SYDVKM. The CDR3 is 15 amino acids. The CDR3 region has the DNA TGTGCCAGCAGTTCCGCCGGGACAGTGGATCAGCCCCAGCATTTT. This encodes CASSSAGTVDQPQHF. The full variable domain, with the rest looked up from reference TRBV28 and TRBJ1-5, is DVKVTQSSRYLVKRTGEKVFLECVQDMDHENMFWYRQDPGLGLRLIYFSYDVKMKEKGDIPEGYSVSREKKERFSLILESASTNQTSMYLCASSSAGTVDQPQHFGDGTRLSIL.

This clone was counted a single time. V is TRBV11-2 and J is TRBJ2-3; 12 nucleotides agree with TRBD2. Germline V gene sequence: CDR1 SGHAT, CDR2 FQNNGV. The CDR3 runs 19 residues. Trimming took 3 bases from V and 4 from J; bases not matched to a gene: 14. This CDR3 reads CASSLGPTSGGPMADTQYF. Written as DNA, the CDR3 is TGTGCCAGCAGCTTGGGTCCGACTAGCGGGGGTCCTATGGCAGATACGCAGTATTTT.

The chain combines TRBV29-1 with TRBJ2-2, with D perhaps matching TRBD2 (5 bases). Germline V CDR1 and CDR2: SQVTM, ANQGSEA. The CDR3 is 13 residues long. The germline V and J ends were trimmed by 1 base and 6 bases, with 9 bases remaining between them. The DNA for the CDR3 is TGCAGCGTTGAAGGAGGGATCCCCGGGGAGCTGTTTTTT. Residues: CSVEGGIPGELFF.

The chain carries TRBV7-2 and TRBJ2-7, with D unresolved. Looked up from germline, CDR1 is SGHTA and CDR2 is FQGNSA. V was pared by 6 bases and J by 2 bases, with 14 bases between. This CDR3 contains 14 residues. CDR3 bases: TGTGCCAGCAGGATGGGTAGGGAAACCTACGAGCAGTACTTC. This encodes CASRMGRETYEQYF.

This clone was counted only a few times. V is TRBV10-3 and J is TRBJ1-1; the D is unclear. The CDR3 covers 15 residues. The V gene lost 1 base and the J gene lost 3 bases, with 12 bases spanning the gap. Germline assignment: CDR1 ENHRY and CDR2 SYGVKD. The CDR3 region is CAISEFGGRDTEAFF. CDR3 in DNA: TGTGCCATCAGTGAGTTCGGAGGCCGAGACACTGAAGCTTTCTTT.

CDR3 sequence reads: CASSQEGTGFYEQYF. In DNA form, the CDR3 reads TGCGCCAGCAGCCAAGAAGGGACAGGGTTCTACGAGCAGTACTTC. The J gene is TRBJ2-7, the V gene TRBV4-3, with 9 bases fitting TRBD1. The CDR3 loop spans 15 amino acids. V trimming: 0 bases; J trimming: 3 bases; junction bases outside the gene matches: 3. From germline, CDR1 is LGHNA and CDR2 YSLEER.

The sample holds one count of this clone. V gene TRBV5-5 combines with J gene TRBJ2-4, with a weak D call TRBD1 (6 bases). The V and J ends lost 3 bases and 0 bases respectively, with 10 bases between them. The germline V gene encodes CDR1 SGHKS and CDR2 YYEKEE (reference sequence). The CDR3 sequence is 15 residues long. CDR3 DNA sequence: TGTGCCAGCAGCTGGGGGCCGATAGCCAAAAACATTCAGTACTTC. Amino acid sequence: CASSWGPIAKNIQYF.

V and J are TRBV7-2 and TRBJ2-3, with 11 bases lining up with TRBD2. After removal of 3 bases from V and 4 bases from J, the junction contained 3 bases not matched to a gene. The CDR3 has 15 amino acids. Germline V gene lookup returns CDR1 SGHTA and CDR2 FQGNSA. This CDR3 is CASSFSGGAADTQYF. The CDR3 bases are TGTGCCAGCAGCTTTAGCGGGGGGGCCGCAGATACGCAGTATTTT. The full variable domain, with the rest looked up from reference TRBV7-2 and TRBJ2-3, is GAGVSQSPSNKVTEKGKDVELRCDPISGHTALYWYRQSLGQGLEFLIYFQGNSAPDKSGLPSDRFSAERTGGSVSTLTIQRTQQEDSAVYLCASSFSGGAADTQYFGPGTRLTVL.

CDR3: CASSLRLAGGLGTDTQYF. The CDR3 DNA reads TGTGCCAGCAGCCTTCGACTAGCGGGGGGCCTCGGCACAGATACGCAGTATTTT. This rearrangement joins TRBV7-8 to TRBJ2-3; TRBD2 aligns across 13 bases. Germline V gene sequence: CDR1 SGHVS, CDR2 FQNEAQ. The CDR3 runs to 18 residues. Unmatched junction bases numbered 9, after V lost 5 bases and J lost 1 base.

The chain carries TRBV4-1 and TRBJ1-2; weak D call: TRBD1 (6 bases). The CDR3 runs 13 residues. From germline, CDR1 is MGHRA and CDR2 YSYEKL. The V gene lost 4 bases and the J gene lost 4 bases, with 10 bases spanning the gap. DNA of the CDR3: TGCGCCAGCAGCCTGGACAGTACCTATGGCTACACCTTC. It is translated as CASSLDSTYGYTF.

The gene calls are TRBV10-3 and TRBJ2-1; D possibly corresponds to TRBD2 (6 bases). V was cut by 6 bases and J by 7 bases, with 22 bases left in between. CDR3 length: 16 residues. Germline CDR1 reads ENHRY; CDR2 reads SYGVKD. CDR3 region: CAIRAMDGRGGNEQFF. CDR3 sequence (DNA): TGTGCCATCAGGGCGATGGATGGGCGGGGTGGGAATGAGCAGTTCTTC.

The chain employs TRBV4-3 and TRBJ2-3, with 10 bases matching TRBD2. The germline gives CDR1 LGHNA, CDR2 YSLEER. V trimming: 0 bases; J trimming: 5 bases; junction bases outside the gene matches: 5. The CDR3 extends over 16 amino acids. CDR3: CASSQEASGGGDTQYF. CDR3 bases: TGCGCCAGCAGCCAAGAGGCTAGCGGGGGTGGAGATACGCAGTATTTT.

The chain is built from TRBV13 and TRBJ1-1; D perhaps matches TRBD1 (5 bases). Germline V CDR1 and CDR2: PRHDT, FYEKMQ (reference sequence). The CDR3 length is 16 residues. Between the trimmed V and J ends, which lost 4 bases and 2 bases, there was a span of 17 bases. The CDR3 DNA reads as TGTGCCAGCAGCTCAGGTGGTTTCGACAGAAACACTGAAGCTTTCTTT. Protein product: CASSSGGFDRNTEAFF.

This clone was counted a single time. As DNA, the CDR3 is TGCGCCAGCAGCCAACACTCTTGGACGTCCGAACAAAACACTGAAGCTTTCTTT. Translation gives CASSQHSWTSEQNTEAFF. The V and J genes are TRBV4-1 and TRBJ1-1, with D unresolved. The CDR3 spans 18 residues. Germline assignment: CDR1 MGHRA and CDR2 YSYEKL. V lost 2 bases, J lost 2 bases, and 21 bases lay in between.

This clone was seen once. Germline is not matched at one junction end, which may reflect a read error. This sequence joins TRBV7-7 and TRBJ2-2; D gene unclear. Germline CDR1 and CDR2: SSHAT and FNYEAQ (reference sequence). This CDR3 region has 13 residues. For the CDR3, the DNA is TGTGCTAGCAGCTTAGGGTCCCCCGGGGAGCTGTTTTTT. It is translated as CASSLGSPGELFF. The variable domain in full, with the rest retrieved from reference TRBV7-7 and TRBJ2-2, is GAGVSQSPRYKVTKRGQDVTLRCDPISSHATLYWYQQALGQGPEFLTYFNYEAQPDKSGLPSDRFSAERPEGSISTLTIQRTEQRDSAMYRCASSLGSPGELFFGEGSRLTVL.

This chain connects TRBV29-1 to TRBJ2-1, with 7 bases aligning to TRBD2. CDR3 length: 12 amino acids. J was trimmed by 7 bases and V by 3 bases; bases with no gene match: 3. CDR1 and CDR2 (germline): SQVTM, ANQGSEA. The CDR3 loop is CSVDGGGNEQFF. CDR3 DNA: TGCAGCGTTGACGGGGGAGGGAATGAGCAGTTCTTC.

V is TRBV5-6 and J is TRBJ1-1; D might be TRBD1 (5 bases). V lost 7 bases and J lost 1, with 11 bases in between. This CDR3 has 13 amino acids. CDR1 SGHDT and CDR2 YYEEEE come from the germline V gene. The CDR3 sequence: CASHPGPNTEAFF. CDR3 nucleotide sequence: TGTGCCAGCCACCCAGGGCCGAACACTGAAGCTTTCTTT.